The 27 T cell receptor beta chains below were found in one sample sequenced in a study of control samples from healthy donors and cancer patients. TCRdb keeps only in-frame clones here, not all; method: immunoSEQ multiplex PCR. The data show around 130,000 clones, 70% to 90% seen once. The sequenced sample was blood. Receptors were obtained from a man between 50 and 59 years old in good health.

The chain uses TRBV5-4 and TRBJ1-1; no firm D call. Per germline, CDR1 SGHNT and CDR2 YYREEE (reference sequence). V was cut by 6 bases and J by 0 bases, with 12 bases left in between. The CDR3 spans 14 residues. CDR3 DNA: TGTGCCAGCAACAAGGAAAACATGAACACTGAAGCTTTCTTT. Residues: CASNKENMNTEAFF.

In its sample, this clone was seen a few times. The CDR3 DNA reads as TGTGCCAGCAGGCCTCGACTAGCGGGGGGGGAGCAGTTCTTC. It specifies CASRPRLAGGEQFF. The genes are TRBV7-8 and TRBJ2-1; 14 positions agree with TRBD2. Looked up from germline, CDR1 is SGHVS and CDR2 is FQNEAQ. The CDR3 is 14 amino acids. J was trimmed by 10 bases and V by 6 bases; bases with no gene match: 5.

This sequence joins TRBV6-5 and TRBJ1-3, with D perhaps matching TRBD1 (5 bases). The CDR3 extends over 15 amino acids. Germline values: CDR1 MNHEY, CDR2 SVGAGI. V lost 7 bases and J lost 1, with 14 bases in between. CDR3 DNA sequence: TGTGCCAGCAAACGACAGCCCTTGTCTGGAAACACCATATATTTT. This translates into CASKRQPLSGNTIYF.

The V call is TRBV5-1, the J call TRBJ1-1; 8 nucleotides align to TRBD1. CDR3 length: 15 amino acids. J lost 1 base, V lost 3 bases, and 5 bases had no gene match. Germline V gene data show CDR1 as SGHRS and CDR2 as YFSETQ. CDR3 protein: CASSSYGTGNTEAFF. CDR3 coding DNA: TGCGCCAGCAGCTCCTACGGGACAGGGAACACTGAAGCTTTCTTT.

The chain employs TRBV11-2 and TRBJ2-3; the D gene is possibly TRBD2 (6 bases). The CDR3 covers 15 residues. Per germline, CDR1 SGHAT and CDR2 FQNNGV. The V and J ends lost 5 bases and 2 bases respectively, with 14 bases between them. This CDR3 reads CASSAGTHFTDTQYF. CDR3 nucleotide sequence: TGTGCCAGCAGCGCCGGGACTCATTTCACAGATACGCAGTATTTT.

The chain carries TRBV30 and TRBJ1-3; TRBD1 matches 9 bases. V gave up 6 bases and J gave up 4 bases; unmatched junction bases: 4. The CDR3 runs to 13 residues. Germline CDR1 reads GTSNPN; CDR2 reads SVGIG (reference sequence). CDR3 region: CACYRGRGNTIYF. Here the CDR3 DNA reads TGTGCCTGCTACAGGGGGCGCGGAAACACCATATATTTT.

Regarding this clone: The germline gene is not matched at one end of the junction; a read error may be the cause. The same CDR3 can be traced to other DNA sequences in this sample. The genes are TRBV6-1 and TRBJ2-7; D is perhaps TRBD2 (7 bases). The CDR3 has 16 residues. CDR1 MNHNS and CDR2 SASEGT come from the germline V gene. The DNA for the CDR3 is TGTGCCAGCAGCGAAGTCGCGTTAGAGGGGGGGTCCTTACCGTACTTC. It is translated as CASSEVALEGGSLPYF.

The J gene is TRBJ2-5, the V gene TRBV7-2; weak D call: TRBD1 (6 bases). V was cut by 5 bases and J by 6 bases, with 19 bases left in between. Germline CDR1 is SGHTA and CDR2 is FQGNSA. The CDR3 length is 15 residues. DNA for the CDR3: TGTGCCAGCAGCCCTGTGGCAGGGGCGATGAAGACCCAGTACTTC. This encodes CASSPVAGAMKTQYF.

The chain has TRBV6-1 and TRBJ1-5; no clear D gene. In germline, CDR1 is MNHNS, CDR2 SASEGT. V gave up 0 bases and J gave up 7 bases, with 13 bases separating them. The CDR3 spans 15 residues. Here the CDR3 DNA reads TGTGCCAGCAGTGAAGCGTTAGGTGGGTGGCAGCCCCAGCATTTT. Its translation is CASSEALGGWQPQHF.

This chain links TRBV2 with TRBJ2-1; perhaps D is TRBD1 or TRBD2 (5 bases each). The CDR3 length is 14 residues. In germline, CDR1 is SNHLY, CDR2 FYNNEI. V lost 3 bases and J 4 bases, leaving 10 bases between the germline ends. This CDR3 reads CASSEYWGYNEQFF. CDR3 nucleotides: TGTGCCAGCAGTGAGTACTGGGGGTACAATGAGCAGTTCTTC. Full variable domain (missing parts from reference TRBV2 and TRBJ2-1): EPEVTQTPSHQVTQMGQEVILRCVPISNHLYFYWYRQILGQKVEFLVSFYNNEISEKSEIFDDQFSVERPDGSNFTLKIRSTKLEDSAMYFCASSEYWGYNEQFFGPGTRLTVL.

The rearrangement joins TRBV2 to TRBJ2-3; 7 bases align to TRBD2. V trimming: 7 bases; J trimming: 0 bases; junction bases outside the gene matches: 4. Germline V lookup: CDR1 SNHLY, CDR2 FYNNEI. The CDR3 totals 14 residues. This chain's CDR3 is CASNKAGSTDTQYF. The DNA for the CDR3 is TGTGCCAGCAATAAAGCGGGGAGCACAGATACGCAGTATTTT.

This clone was counted a few times. V gene TRBV18 combines with J gene TRBJ2-5; D possibly uses TRBD1 or TRBD2 (7 bases each). The V end lost 8 bases, the J end lost 5 bases, and 24 bases lay between the germline ends. The CDR3 has 16 amino acids. CDR1 and CDR2 (germline): KGHSH, LQKENI. The CDR3 spells CASGEGAADQAETQYF. The DNA for the CDR3 is TGTGCCAGCGGGGAGGGGGCCGCAGATCAGGCGGAGACCCAGTACTTC.

This clone was counted a few times. The rearrangement uses TRBV4-2 and TRBJ1-1; a weak D match, TRBD1 (5 bases). This CDR3 comprises 14 residues. V lost 5 bases and J 0 bases, leaving 10 bases between the germline ends. Germline V CDR1 and CDR2: LGHNA, YNFKEQ. The CDR3 DNA is TGTGCCAGCAGCACTGGAGGGGTGAACACTGAAGCTTTCTTT. Translating it yields CASSTGGVNTEAFF.

This rearrangement joins TRBV7-9 to TRBJ2-1, with TRBD1 matching over 7 bases. The CDR3 consists of 14 residues. Germline values: CDR1 SEHNR, CDR2 FQNEAQ (reference sequence). V was clipped by 6 bases and J by 4 bases; unmatched bases: 6. CDR3 in DNA: TGTGCCAGCAGTGTACAGGGGTTTTACAATGAGCAGTTCTTC. Its translation is CASSVQGFYNEQFF. Full variable domain (remainder filled in from reference TRBV7-9 and TRBJ2-1): DTGVSQNPRHKITKRGQNVTFRCDPISEHNRLYWYRQTLGQGPEFLTYFQNEAQLEKSRLLSDRFSAERPKGSFSTLEIQRTEQGDSAMYLCASSVQGFYNEQFFGPGTRLTVL.

There are a few counts of this clone. The chain carries TRBV5-4 and TRBJ2-1; D is unclear. Germline lookup yields CDR1 SGHNT and CDR2 YYREEE (reference sequence). The CDR3 runs 15 residues. The V and J ends lost 4 bases and 3 bases respectively, with 14 bases between them. This CDR3 is CASSDMRSYYNEQFF. The CDR3 bases are TGTGCCAGCAGCGATATGAGAAGTTACTACAATGAGCAGTTCTTC.

The chain employs TRBV19 and TRBJ1-2; D call uncertain. CDR1 LNHDA and CDR2 SQIVND come from the germline V gene (reference sequence). Trimming stripped 4 bases from V and 2 bases from J, with 5 bases between. This CDR3 comprises 12 residues. The CDR3 region is CASSSNNYGYTF. CDR3 nucleotides: TGTGCCAGTAGTAGTAACAACTATGGCTACACCTTC.

This clone has only one observation. The chain combines TRBV28 with TRBJ2-7; D unresolved. Trimming took off 3 bases at V and 0 bases at J, with 9 bases between the two ends. The CDR3 totals 14 residues. Germline loops: CDR1 MDHEN, CDR2 SYDVKM. The CDR3 DNA follows: TGTGCCAGCAGTTTCTATACGAGCTCCTACGAGCAGTACTTC. Its translation is CASSFYTSSYEQYF.

The V gene is TRBV4-2, the J gene TRBJ2-1; either TRBD1 or TRBD2 may supply D (6 bases each). CDR3 length: 19 amino acids. Germline CDR1 is LGHNA and CDR2 is YNFKEQ. V lost 1 base and J 3 bases, leaving 22 bases between the germline ends. CDR3 nucleotides: TGTGCCAGCAGCCAAGTCGGGGGCAGGGTCGGTAGTGTCTACAATGAGCAGTTCTTC. Amino acids: CASSQVGGRVGSVYNEQFF.

The CDR3 DNA is TGTGCCAGCAGTTACCTTGAGAACACTGAAGCTTTCTTT. Translating gives CASSYLENTEAFF. The V and J genes are TRBV6-5 and TRBJ1-1; D gene unclear. The V and J ends lost 2 bases and 1 base respectively, with 5 bases between them. The CDR3 length is 13 residues. Looked up from germline, CDR1 is MNHEY and CDR2 is SVGAGI.

The V and J genes are TRBV10-1 and TRBJ2-1; TRBD1 might be the D (6 bases). Germline CDR1 reads WNHNN; CDR2 reads SYGVQD (reference sequence). V lost 3 bases, J lost 9 bases, and 9 bases lay in between. The length of the CDR3 is 12 residues. The CDR3 DNA reads as TGCGCCAGCAGTGACAGGGGCGGTGAGCAGTTCTTC. This encodes CASSDRGGEQFF.

This clone was recorded once. The chain has TRBV19 and TRBJ2-4; D gene unclear. Germline CDR1 reads LNHDA; CDR2 reads SQIVND (reference sequence). V gave up 3 bases and J gave up 6 bases, with 18 bases separating them. This CDR3 is built from 16 residues. The CDR3 DNA reads as TGTGCCAGTAGTATTCAATCCTTTCCGGAGCCAAACATTCAGTACTTC. It is translated as CASSIQSFPEPNIQYF.

The chain combines TRBV11-2 with TRBJ1-1; no firm D call. Germline V gene data show CDR1 as SGHAT and CDR2 as FQNNGV. This CDR3 contains 14 residues. V gave up 5 bases and J gave up 1 base, with 11 bases separating them. CDR3 loop: CASSRTSTNTEAFF. CDR3 bases: TGTGCCAGCAGCCGAACAAGTACGAACACTGAAGCTTTCTTT.

The chain has TRBV24-1 and TRBJ1-2, with 8 bases fitting TRBD1. The trim removed 4 bases at V and 2 bases at J, leaving 11 bases unmatched. In germline, CDR1 is KGHDR, CDR2 SFDVKD. The CDR3 length is 17 residues. CDR3 protein: CATSERDRKKRNYGYTF. The CDR3 nucleotides read TGTGCCACCAGTGAACGGGACAGGAAGAAGAGAAACTATGGCTACACCTTC.

The chain's CDR3 is CASSSPKGTPGKAFF. Written as DNA, the CDR3 is TGTGCCAGCAGTAGTCCCAAAGGGACCCCAGGAAAAGCTTTCTTT. The rearrangement uses TRBV6-6 and TRBJ1-1; a possible D gene is TRBD1 (5 bases). V was cut by 5 bases and J by 9 bases, with 22 bases left in between. The germline V gene encodes CDR1 MNHNY and CDR2 SVGAGI (reference sequence). The CDR3 length is 15 residues.

The V gene is TRBV11-3, the J gene TRBJ2-5; D is perhaps TRBD1 (6 bases). Germline V gene data show CDR1 as SGHNT and CDR2 as YENEEA. Trimming cost V 0 bases and J 5 bases, with 13 bases left between them. This CDR3 has 15 amino acids. This CDR3 is CASSLDQGISETQYF. Written as DNA, the CDR3 is TGTGCCAGCAGCTTAGATCAGGGGATTTCGGAGACCCAGTACTTC.

The V and J genes are TRBV2 and TRBJ1-2; TRBD1 aligns across 10 bases. The germline CDR1 and CDR2 sequences are SNHLY and FYNNEI. The junction had 11 bases not matched to a gene; V was cut back by 6 bases and J by 4 bases. The CDR3 is made up of 16 amino acids. CDR3 coding DNA: TGTGCCAGCAGAAGACCCCGACAGGGGGCTGGCTATGGCTACACCTTC. Encoded protein: CASRRPRQGAGYGYTF.

J is TRBJ2-5 and V is TRBV29-1, with D possibly being TRBD1 or TRBD2 (5 bases each). This CDR3 spans 12 amino acids. From germline, CDR1 is SQVTM and CDR2 ANQGSEA. The V and J ends lost 7 bases and 8 bases respectively, with 17 bases between them. The CDR3 coding sequence is TGCAGCGCCCCGGGACCACCCCCAACCCAGTACTTC. Amino acids: CSAPGPPPTQYF.